One sample yielded the 20 T cell receptor beta chains listed below, sequenced in a study of CD8 T cells in ankylosing spondylitis. Each CDR3 protein gets one entry after TCRdb re-called the 5' RACE reads with MiXCR. Here the sample spans more than 250,000 distinct CDR3 sequences, more than 9% being singletons. The material sequenced was blood, either unsorted or a sorted T cell fraction (not recorded which). The receptors here all came from a female donor with ankylosing spondylitis or in good health (not recorded which).

This clonotype was recorded at least ten times. The V gene is TRBV5-1, the J gene TRBJ2-5; 12 nucleotides agree with TRBD2. The CDR3 is 15 amino acids. The germline V gene encodes CDR1 SGHRS and CDR2 YFSETQ. Trimming removed 6 bases from V and 3 bases from J; junction bases left unmatched: 6. In DNA, the CDR3 is TGCGCCAGCACCATACTAGCGGGGGGCGAAGAGACCCAGTACTTC. Translated: CASTILAGGEETQYF.

This clonotype was seen more than once but under ten times. The chain has TRBV20-1 and TRBJ1-6; TRBD1 matches 7 bases. With 5 bases clipped from V and 0 bases from J, the junction kept 4 bases outside the gene matches. Germline CDR1 DFQATT, CDR2 SNEGSKA (reference sequence). CDR3 length: 15 residues. The CDR3: CSAPSGGSYNSPLHF. The CDR3 DNA reads TGCAGTGCTCCCTCAGGGGGCTCCTATAATTCACCCCTCCACTTT.

This clonotype was picked up a small number of times. This chain links TRBV28 with TRBJ2-7; the D call may be TRBD1 or TRBD2 (5 bases each). The germline CDR1 and CDR2 sequences are MDHEN and SYDVKM. The CDR3 length is 14 residues. Trimming cost V 6 bases and J 5 bases, with 17 bases left between them. The CDR3 loop is CASRSGGVAHEQYF. CDR3 DNA: TGTGCCAGCAGGTCTGGGGGAGTTGCCCACGAGCAGTACTTC.

This clonotype was observed at least ten times. The chain combines TRBV7-8 with TRBJ2-2, with unresolved D. Germline V gene lookup returns CDR1 SGHVS and CDR2 FQNEAQ. The CDR3 covers 13 residues. V gave up 1 base and J gave up 9 bases, with 9 bases separating them. The CDR3 loop is CASSLVGGRELFF. For the CDR3, the DNA is TGTGCCAGCAGCTTAGTAGGTGGTAGGGAGCTGTTTTTT.

In its sample, this clonotype was seen many times. The V gene is TRBV5-1, the J gene TRBJ2-5; D unclear. V gave up 0 bases and J gave up 5 bases, with 5 bases separating them. Germline-derived CDR1 and CDR2 are SGHRS and YFSETQ. The CDR3 spans 12 residues. Here the CDR3 DNA reads TGCGCCAGCAGCTTGGAGACGGAGACCCAGTACTTC. Translating it yields CASSLETETQYF.

This clonotype has a count of ten or more. The chain carries TRBV29-1 and TRBJ2-3; no clear D. V dropped 5 bases and J dropped 2 bases, with 8 bases sitting between them. This CDR3 contains 12 residues. Germline values: CDR1 SQVTM, CDR2 ANQGSEA. The CDR3 DNA is TGCAGCGTTACATCGTTCACAGATACGCAGTATTTT. Translated, it gives CSVTSFTDTQYF.

This clonotype has just a few counts. The chain employs TRBV20-1 and TRBJ2-3; 7 nucleotides match TRBD1. After removal of 0 bases from V and 4 bases from J, the junction contained 13 bases not matched to a gene. Per germline, CDR1 DFQATT and CDR2 SNEGSKA (reference sequence). CDR3 length equals 17 residues. The CDR3: CSARDLRPERGPDTQYF. CDR3 in DNA: TGCAGTGCTAGAGATCTTAGGCCCGAAAGGGGGCCAGATACGCAGTATTTT.

This clonotype was counted ten times or more. V and J are TRBV5-1 and TRBJ1-2, with D possibly being TRBD1 (5 bases). The germline V and J ends were trimmed by 0 bases and 4 bases, with 13 bases remaining between them. Germline loops: CDR1 SGHRS, CDR2 YFSETQ. This CDR3 is built from 15 residues. The CDR3 DNA follows: TGCGCCAGCAGCTTGGAGGCCAGGGAGGGCTATGGCTACACCTTC. Its translation: CASSLEAREGYGYTF.

This clonotype was observed many times. The rearrangement links TRBV27 to TRBJ1-2; 8 bases are shared with TRBD1. J gave up 5 bases and V 7 bases, and 9 bases lay outside the gene matches. Germline-derived CDR1 and CDR2 are MNHEY and SMNVEV (reference sequence). The CDR3 spans 14 residues. CDR3 protein: CASNPGTGLYGYTF. The DNA of the CDR3 is TGTGCCAGCAACCCCGGGACAGGTCTTTATGGCTACACCTTC.

In this sample, this clonotype turned up many times. The rearrangement links TRBV20-1 to TRBJ1-1; 8 positions agree with TRBD1. J was trimmed by 3 bases and V by 2 bases; bases with no gene match: 5. This CDR3 is built from 14 residues. CDR1 and CDR2 (germline): DFQATT, SNEGSKA (reference sequence). CDR3 nucleotides: TGCAGTGCTAGATGGACAGGGAGGGACACTGAAGCTTTCTTT. Its translation is CSARWTGRDTEAFF.

This chain connects TRBV7-2 to TRBJ2-3; D perhaps matches TRBD1 (6 bases). Deletions cut 4 bases from V and 4 bases from J, with 12 bases between. CDR3 size: 14 residues. The germline gives CDR1 SGHTA, CDR2 FQGNSA. CDR3 nucleotide sequence: TGTGCCAGCAGCTCCACCTGGGGGCCAGATACGCAGTATTTT. It yields the protein CASSSTWGPDTQYF.

This clonotype came up many times. The V and J genes are TRBV9 and TRBJ2-2, with a weak D call TRBD2 (5 bases). With 1 base removed from V and 5 bases from J, the gap between germline ends came to 9 bases. Germline V gives CDR1 SGDLS, CDR2 YYNGEE. The CDR3 has 14 residues. Here the CDR3 reads CASSVFSGTGELFF. CDR3 DNA sequence: TGTGCCAGCAGCGTATTTTCGGGAACCGGGGAGCTGTTTTTT.

This clonotype was picked up many times. This chain connects TRBV20-1 to TRBJ2-1; TRBD1 aligns across 7 bases. The V gene's germline CDR1 is DFQATT and CDR2 SNEGSKA (reference sequence). The CDR3 runs 16 residues. V gave up 0 bases and J gave up 4 bases; unmatched junction bases: 9. The CDR3 loop reads CSARDRGGEGYNEQFF. CDR3 DNA sequence: TGCAGTGCTAGAGATAGAGGGGGCGAGGGGTACAATGAGCAGTTCTTC.

Ten or more counts support this clonotype. The V and J genes are TRBV21-1 and TRBJ2-3; the table assigns TRBD1, which was not confirmed against the DNA. TRBV21-1 is annotated as a pseudogene. The CDR3 has 14 residues. The CDR3, as DNA: TGTGCCAGCAGTTCGACAGGGGGCACAGATACGCAGTATTTT. Its translation: CASSSTGGTDTQYF.

This clonotype was found many times. The chain is built from TRBV20-1 and TRBJ2-3; D call uncertain. The CDR3 has 11 amino acids. Germline V gives CDR1 DFQATT, CDR2 SNEGSKA (reference sequence). The CDR3 protein is CSCPKGGTQYF. As DNA, the CDR3 is TGCTCATGTCCCAAAGGTGGTACGCAGTATTTT.

This clonotype was picked up a small number of times. The chain uses TRBV4-3 and TRBJ2-5, with 9 nucleotides matching TRBD2. Losses at the gene ends were 6 bases for V and 5 bases for J; bases not matched to a gene: 10. The CDR3 is 15 residues long. Germline V gene data show CDR1 as LGHNA and CDR2 as YSLEER. CDR3 sequence reads: CASSPAGGPWETQYF. Here the CDR3 DNA reads TGCGCCAGCAGTCCCGCGGGAGGGCCTTGGGAGACCCAGTACTTC.

This clonotype was detected many times. This chain links TRBV11-2 with TRBJ1-1, with D possibly TRBD1 on 6 matching bases. The V gene lost 4 bases and the J gene lost 1 base, with 22 bases spanning the gap. The germline V gene has CDR1 SGHAT and CDR2 FQNNGV. There are 18 residues in the CDR3. DNA for the CDR3: TGTGCCAGCAGCTCCTTACCAACCAGGACAGACCAGAACACTGAAGCTTTCTTT. Its translation is CASSSLPTRTDQNTEAFF.

This clonotype has at least ten counts. The rearrangement joins TRBV5-1 to TRBJ2-1, with D perhaps matching TRBD2 (6 bases). The CDR3 is 18 residues long. Trimming cost V 1 base and J 6 bases, with 23 bases left between them. CDR1 and CDR2 (germline): SGHRS, YFSETQ. The CDR3 protein is CASSLSSGLRGDGNEQFF. CDR3 DNA: TGCGCCAGCAGCTTGTCCAGCGGGTTAAGGGGTGATGGCAATGAGCAGTTCTTC.

This rearrangement joins TRBV4-2 to TRBJ2-2, with D possibly being TRBD2 (6 bases). The germline CDR1 and CDR2 sequences are LGHNA and YNFKEQ. This CDR3 has 14 residues. V lost 0 bases and J 7 bases, leaving 9 bases between the germline ends. CDR3 nucleotide sequence: TGTGCCAGCAGCCAAGATGGCGGGAACGGGGAGCTGTTTTTT. This sequence encodes CASSQDGGNGELFF.

The table lists this clonotype with many counts. The rearrangement joins TRBV7-9 to TRBJ1-2; unclear D gene. There are 12 residues in the CDR3. With 3 bases removed from V and 5 bases from J, the gap between germline ends came to 7 bases. Germline V lookup: CDR1 SEHNR, CDR2 FQNEAQ (reference sequence). The CDR3 DNA sequence: TGTGCCAGCAGCTTGGATGGGTATGGCTACACCTTC. Amino acids: CASSLDGYGYTF.